Each of the 19 T cell receptor beta chains below was sequenced from the same sample in a study of blood T cell repertoires in COVID-19. The data were produced by immunoSEQ multiplex PCR, yet TCRdb's version contains in-frame clones alone and is incomplete. Of fewer than 30,000 clones in the sample, roughly 73% were seen once. The sample comprised peripheral blood. These receptors were obtained from a woman in her 70s with active or convalescent COVID-19.

This chain links TRBV5-1 with TRBJ2-7, with D tentatively TRBD2 (6 bases). The CDR3 is 15 residues long. Germline lookup yields CDR1 SGHRS and CDR2 YFSETQ. The V gene lost 4 bases and the J gene lost 0 bases, with 14 bases spanning the gap. The CDR3 reads CASSPQGLRSYEQYF. CDR3 nucleotides: TGCGCCAGCAGCCCCCAGGGACTCCGCTCCTACGAGCAGTACTTC.

The V call is TRBV3-1 (or the pseudogene TRBV3-2), the J call TRBJ1-1; the D gene is possibly TRBD1 (6 bases). V was cut by 1 base and J by 12 bases, with 24 bases left in between. Germline CDR1 reads LGHDT; CDR2 reads YNNKEL (reference sequence). This CDR3 contains 16 residues. The CDR3 sequence is CASSQGAPGVRTLTFF. DNA for the CDR3: TGTGCCAGCAGCCAAGGGGCGCCAGGGGTCCGAACATTGACTTTCTTT.

The chain links TRBV28 to TRBJ1-6; D is perhaps TRBD1 (6 bases). The CDR3 extends over 17 amino acids. V was clipped by 5 bases and J by 5 bases, with 19 bases between them. The germline gives CDR1 MDHEN, CDR2 SYDVKM. This CDR3 is CASSPSSSGANNSPLHF. The CDR3 DNA reads TGTGCCAGCAGTCCCTCTTCATCAGGGGCTAATAATTCACCCCTCCACTTT. Using reference TRBV28 and TRBJ1-6 for the parts outside the CDR3, the full variable domain is DVKVTQSSRYLVKRTGEKVFLECVQDMDHENMFWYRQDPGLGLRLIYFSYDVKMKEKGDIPEGYSVSREKKERFSLILESASTNQTSMYLCASSPSSSGANNSPLHFGNGTRLTVT.

The chain uses TRBV3-1 (or the pseudogene TRBV3-2) and TRBJ2-7, with 8 bases lining up with TRBD1. The CDR3 spans 16 residues. Germline trimming cut 1 base from V and 4 bases from J; bases unmatched to any gene: 9. Germline V gives CDR1 LGHDT, CDR2 YNNKEL (reference sequence). The DNA of the CDR3 is TGTGCCAGCAGCCAAGTTCAGGGGGCTAGGATGTACGAGCAGTACTTC. Translated: CASSQVQGARMYEQYF.

This clone came up once. The chain is built from TRBV23-1 and TRBJ1-1; TRBD1 might be the D (6 bases). TRBV23-1 is assigned to the ORF class and has an uncertain function. The CDR3 runs 14 residues. V was cut by 6 bases and J by 0 bases, with 11 bases left in between. In DNA form, the CDR3 reads TGCGCCAGCAGAAGACAGGACCTGAACACTGAAGCTTTCTTT. Translating it yields CASRRQDLNTEAFF.

The chain is built from TRBV7-9 and TRBJ2-1; 7 bases are shared with TRBD1. After removal of 2 bases from V and 1 base from J, the junction contained 5 bases not matched to a gene. Germline V lookup: CDR1 SEHNR, CDR2 FQNEAQ (reference sequence). This CDR3 contains 16 residues. The DNA of the CDR3 is TGTGCCAGCAGCTTACGGGACAGTTTATCCTACAATGAGCAGTTCTTC. Its protein product is CASSLRDSLSYNEQFF. The complete variable domain, with remaining parts taken from reference TRBV7-9 and TRBJ2-1, reads DTGVSQNPRHKITKRGQNVTFRCDPISEHNRLYWYRQTLGQGPEFLTYFQNEAQLEKSRLLSDRFSAERPKGSFSTLEIQRTEQGDSAMYLCASSLRDSLSYNEQFFGPGTRLTVL.

The CDR3: CATSRSGTVQETQYF. In DNA, the CDR3 is TGTGCCACCAGTAGGTCCGGGACAGTCCAAGAGACCCAGTACTTC. The chain is built from TRBV24-1 and TRBJ2-5; 7 bases map to TRBD1. Germline-derived CDR1 and CDR2 are KGHDR and SFDVKD. The V and J ends lost 6 bases and 1 base, in that order; junction bases with no gene match: 7. This CDR3 is built from 15 residues.

The chain links TRBV27 to TRBJ2-5; 7 positions agree with TRBD2. The CDR3 runs to 15 residues. Trimming took 2 bases from V and 5 from J; bases not matched to a gene: 8. CDR1 is MNHEY, CDR2 SMNVEV, per germline (reference sequence). CDR3 residues: CASSLASGAGETQYF. As DNA, the CDR3 is TGTGCCAGCAGTTTAGCCAGCGGGGCTGGGGAGACCCAGTACTTC.

The gene calls are TRBV3-1 (or the pseudogene TRBV3-2) and TRBJ2-5; D remains ambiguous. The V gene lost 5 bases and the J gene lost 3 bases, with 19 bases spanning the gap. The CDR3 covers 16 residues. Germline loops: CDR1 LGHDT, CDR2 YNNKEL (reference sequence). CDR3 bases: TGTGCCAGCAGCTCGTCCGGAGCCCGGCCTAAAGAGACCCAGTACTTC. This encodes CASSSSGARPKETQYF.

The chain carries TRBV28 and TRBJ2-7; D perhaps matches TRBD1 (6 bases). CDR1 is MDHEN and CDR2 is SYDVKM in the germline V gene. This CDR3 contains 14 residues. Trimming pared 3 bases from V and 3 bases from J, leaving 12 bases between. The CDR3 nucleotides read TGTGCCAGCAGTTTTCACAGGGATCGCTACGAGCAGTACTTC. Its translation: CASSFHRDRYEQYF.

The chain is built from TRBV7-9 and TRBJ1-5; a weak D match, TRBD1 (6 bases). V lost 5 bases to trimming and J lost 4 bases, with 15 bases between them. The CDR3 spans 15 residues. In germline, CDR1 is SEHNR, CDR2 FQNEAQ (reference sequence). CDR3 nucleotide sequence: TGTGCCAGCAGCCCCCCCGGGACACCTAATCAGCCCCAGCATTTT. The encoded protein is CASSPPGTPNQPQHF.

This chain joins TRBV27 and TRBJ1-6; 8 bases agree with TRBD1. The CDR3 has 14 amino acids. Germline V gene sequence: CDR1 MNHEY, CDR2 SMNVEV (reference sequence). Unmatched junction bases numbered 2, after V lost 7 bases and J lost 3 bases. CDR3 in amino acids: CASTGQGYNSPLHF. In nucleotides, the CDR3 is TGTGCCAGCACTGGACAGGGCTATAATTCACCCCTCCACTTT.

The CDR3 region has the DNA TGTGCCAGCAGAACGGACAGGAACCAGCCCCAGCATTTT. As protein: CASRTDRNQPQHF. The chain recombines TRBV27 with TRBJ1-5, with 7 bases matching TRBD1. This CDR3 comprises 13 residues. Unmatched junction bases numbered 6, after V lost 6 bases and J lost 7 bases. Germline V gene data show CDR1 as MNHEY and CDR2 as SMNVEV (reference sequence).

V gene TRBV6-5 combines with J gene TRBJ1-6; possible D gene TRBD1, 5 bases. The CDR3 length is 15 residues. CDR1 and CDR2 from the germline V gene are MNHEY and SVGAGI. With 2 bases removed from V and 9 bases from J, the gap between germline ends came to 14 bases. The CDR3 spells CASSYRGFPLSPLHF. The CDR3 nucleotides are TGTGCCAGCAGTTACAGGGGATTTCCCCTTTCACCCCTCCACTTT.

The V gene is TRBV3-1 (or the pseudogene TRBV3-2), the J gene TRBJ2-7; TRBD2 is a possible D gene (6 bases). Trimming pared 5 bases from V and 4 bases from J, leaving 15 bases between. CDR1 and CDR2 (germline): LGHDT, YNNKEL (reference sequence). This CDR3 is built from 14 residues. The CDR3, as DNA: TGTGCCAGCAGCTTCGGAGGGATAGGTTACGAGCAGTACTTC. It encodes CASSFGGIGYEQYF.

The chain has TRBV11-3 and TRBJ2-3; a weak D match, TRBD1 (5 bases). The V gene lost 1 base and the J gene lost 0 bases, with 11 bases spanning the gap. This CDR3 spans 16 amino acids. Germline CDR1 SGHNT, CDR2 YENEEA. The chain's CDR3 is CASSLGGHSSTDTQYF. The CDR3, as DNA: TGTGCCAGCAGCTTAGGGGGCCATTCTAGCACAGATACGCAGTATTTT.

The chain couples TRBV7-8 to TRBJ1-2, with 12 positions matching TRBD1. J gave up 8 bases and V 5 bases, and 9 bases lay outside the gene matches. The CDR3 spans 15 residues. Germline CDR1 SGHVS, CDR2 FQNEAQ. The CDR3 DNA is TGTGCCAGCAGCCAAACCGGGACAGGGGGCCGGGGCTACACCTTC. Translating it yields CASSQTGTGGRGYTF.

The rearrangement links TRBV7-2 to TRBJ1-5; 11 bases agree with TRBD1. J lost 6 bases, V lost 1 base, and 2 bases had no gene match. The CDR3 is 15 amino acids. Germline V gene sequence: CDR1 SGHTA, CDR2 FQGNSA. CDR3: CASSLEGQGGQPQHF. In DNA form, the CDR3 reads TGTGCCAGCAGCTTAGAGGGACAGGGGGGTCAGCCCCAGCATTTT.

This chain uses TRBV20-1 with TRBJ2-3; D call uncertain. CDR3 length equals 14 residues. Looked up from germline, CDR1 is DFQATT and CDR2 is SNEGSKA (reference sequence). V lost 3 bases and J 0 bases, leaving 10 bases between the germline ends. CDR3 region: CSASGFGSTDTQYF. The CDR3 DNA is TGCAGTGCTAGTGGGTTCGGGAGCACAGATACGCAGTATTTT.